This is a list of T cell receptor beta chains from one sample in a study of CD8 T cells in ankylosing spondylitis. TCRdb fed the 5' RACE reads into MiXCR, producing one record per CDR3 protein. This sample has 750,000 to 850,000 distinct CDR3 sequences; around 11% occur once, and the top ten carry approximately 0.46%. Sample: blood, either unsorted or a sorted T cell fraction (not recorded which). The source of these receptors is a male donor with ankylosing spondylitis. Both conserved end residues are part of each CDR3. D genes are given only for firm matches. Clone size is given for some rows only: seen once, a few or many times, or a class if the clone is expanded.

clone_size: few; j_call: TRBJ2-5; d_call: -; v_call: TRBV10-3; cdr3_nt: TGTGCCATCAGCCCCGGACTACAAGAGACCCAGTACTTC; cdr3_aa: CAISPGLQETQYF
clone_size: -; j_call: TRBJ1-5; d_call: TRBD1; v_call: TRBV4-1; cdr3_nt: TGCGCCAGCAGCCAACGCCTCCGTGACAGGGAGCAACAGCCCCAGCATTTT; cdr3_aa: CASSQRLRDREQQPQHF
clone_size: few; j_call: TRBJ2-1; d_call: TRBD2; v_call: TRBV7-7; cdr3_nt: TGTGCTAGCAGCCCCGGGACTAGCGGGAGAAGTGAGCAGTTCTTC; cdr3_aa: CASSPGTSGRSEQFF
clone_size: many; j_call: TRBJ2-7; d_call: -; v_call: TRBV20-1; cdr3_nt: TGCAGTGCTAGAGATCTAGCCCCTCAGGACGAGCAGTACTTC; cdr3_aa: CSARDLAPQDEQYF
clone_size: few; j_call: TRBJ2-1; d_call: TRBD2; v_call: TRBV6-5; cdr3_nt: TGTGCCAGCAGGTTAGCGGGTAACGTTAACAATGAGCAGTTCTTC; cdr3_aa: CASRLAGNVNNEQFF
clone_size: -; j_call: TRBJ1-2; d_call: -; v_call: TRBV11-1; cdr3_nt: TGTGCCAGCAGCGCGGAAACTAACTATGGCTACACCTTC; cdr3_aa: CASSAETNYGYTF
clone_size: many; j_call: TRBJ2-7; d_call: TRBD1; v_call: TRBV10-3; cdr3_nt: TGTGCCATCAAGGACAGGGTGGACTACGAGCAGTACTTC; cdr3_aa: CAIKDRVDYEQYF
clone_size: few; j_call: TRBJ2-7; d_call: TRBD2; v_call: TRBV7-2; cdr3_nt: TGTGCCAGCAGCTTAGTGGTCCAGCGGGGGGGAAAGTACGAGCAGTACTTC; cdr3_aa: CASSLVVQRGGKYEQYF
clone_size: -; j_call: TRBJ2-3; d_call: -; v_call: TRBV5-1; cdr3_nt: TGCGCCAGCAGCTTTCGGCGGCTGGGCACAGATACGCAGTATTTT; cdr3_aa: CASSFRRLGTDTQYF
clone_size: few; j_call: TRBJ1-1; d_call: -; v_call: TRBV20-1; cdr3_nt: TGCAGTGCTAGTCGGGGCATGAACACTGAAGCTTTCTTT; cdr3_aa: CSASRGMNTEAFF
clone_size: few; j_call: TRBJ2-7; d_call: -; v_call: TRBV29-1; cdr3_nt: TGCAGCGTCTCCACAGCCGGGACGTTCTCCTACGAGCAGTACTTC; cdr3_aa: CSVSTAGTFSYEQYF
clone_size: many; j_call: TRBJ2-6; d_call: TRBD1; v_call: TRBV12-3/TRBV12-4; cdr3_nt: TGTGCCAGCAGTCCGGACAGGGTGGCTTTCTCTGGGGCCAACGTCCTGACTTTC; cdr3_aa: CASSPDRVAFSGANVLTF
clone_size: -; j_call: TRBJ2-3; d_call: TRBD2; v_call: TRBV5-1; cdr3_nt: TGCGCCAGCAGCTCTGGACTAGCGCCCTACACAGATACGCAGTATTTT; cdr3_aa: CASSSGLAPYTDTQYF
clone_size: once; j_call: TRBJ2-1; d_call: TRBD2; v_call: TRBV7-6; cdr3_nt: TGTGCCAGCAGCCCCCCCCAGCGGGGCAGTGAGCAGTTCTTC; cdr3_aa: CASSPPQRGSEQFF
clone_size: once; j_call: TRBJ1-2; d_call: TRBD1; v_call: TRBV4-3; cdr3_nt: TGCGCCAGCAGCTGGTCTTCACAGGGGAACTATGGCTACACCTTC; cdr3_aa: CASSWSSQGNYGYTF
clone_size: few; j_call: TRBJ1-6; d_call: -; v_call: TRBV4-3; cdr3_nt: TGCGCCAGCAGCCAATACAGAGATAATTCACCCCTCCACTTT; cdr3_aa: CASSQYRDNSPLHF
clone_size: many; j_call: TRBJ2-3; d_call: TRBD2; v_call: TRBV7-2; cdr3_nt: TGTGCCAGCAGCTTAGGTGGACTAGCGGAGTATACGCAGTATTTT; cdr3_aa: CASSLGGLAEYTQYF
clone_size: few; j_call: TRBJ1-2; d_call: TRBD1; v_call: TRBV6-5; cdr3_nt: TGTGCCAGCAGTTACTCGGGAGGGGGCGGTGGCTACACCTTC; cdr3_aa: CASSYSGGGGGYTF
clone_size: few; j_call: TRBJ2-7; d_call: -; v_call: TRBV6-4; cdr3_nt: TGTGCCAGCAGTGACGCAGGGTCAATCTACGAGCAGTACTTC; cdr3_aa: CASSDAGSIYEQYF
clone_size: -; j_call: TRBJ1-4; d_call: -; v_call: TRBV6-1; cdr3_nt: TGTGCCAGCACCCGATGGGGAAGGGGTGAAAAACTGTTTTTT; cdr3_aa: CASTRWGRGEKLFF
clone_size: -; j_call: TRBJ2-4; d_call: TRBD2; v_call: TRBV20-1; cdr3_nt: TGCAGTGCTAGTCCTAGCGGGATAGCCAAAAACATTCAGTACTTC; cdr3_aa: CSASPSGIAKNIQYF
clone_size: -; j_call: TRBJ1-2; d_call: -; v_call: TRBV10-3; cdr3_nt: TGTGCCATCAGGGGGGCCAGGGGCGATGGCTACACCTTC; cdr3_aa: CAIRGARGDGYTF
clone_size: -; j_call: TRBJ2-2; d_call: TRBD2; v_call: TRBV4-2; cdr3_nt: TGTGCCAGCAGCCAAGATCTAGCGGGGCAATCCACCGGGGAGCTGTTTTTT; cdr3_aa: CASSQDLAGQSTGELFF
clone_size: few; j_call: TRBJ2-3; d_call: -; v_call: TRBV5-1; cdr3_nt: TGCGCCAGCAGCTTGATGGCAGGGGTAGATACGCAGTATTTT; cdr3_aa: CASSLMAGVDTQYF
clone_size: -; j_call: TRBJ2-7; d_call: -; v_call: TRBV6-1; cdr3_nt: TGTGCCAGCAGCCCCCGTGCCCTCTACGAGCAGTACTTC; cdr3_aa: CASSPRALYEQYF
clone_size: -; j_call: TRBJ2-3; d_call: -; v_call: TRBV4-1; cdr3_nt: TGCGCCAGCAGAGAACCTGGGGGGAATACGCAGTATTTT; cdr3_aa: CASREPGGNTQYF
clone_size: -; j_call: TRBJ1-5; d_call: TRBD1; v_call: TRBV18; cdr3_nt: TGTGCCAGCTCACCAGGGCAGGGGGCCCTTTATAGCAATCAGCCCCAGCATTTT; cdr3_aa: CASSPGQGALYSNQPQHF
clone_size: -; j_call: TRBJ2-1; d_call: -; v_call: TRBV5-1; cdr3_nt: TGCGCCAGCAGACGTCAGGGGCCCTACAATGAGCAGTTCTTC; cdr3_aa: CASRRQGPYNEQFF
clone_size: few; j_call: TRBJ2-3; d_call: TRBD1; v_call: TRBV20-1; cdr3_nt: TGCAGTGCTCGTCGGACAGGTACTAGCACAGATACGCAGTATTTT; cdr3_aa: CSARRTGTSTDTQYF
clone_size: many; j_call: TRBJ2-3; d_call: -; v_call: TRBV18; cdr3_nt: TGTGCCAGCTCACCGGGCCAGGGCTACACAGATACGCAGTATTTT; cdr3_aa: CASSPGQGYTDTQYF
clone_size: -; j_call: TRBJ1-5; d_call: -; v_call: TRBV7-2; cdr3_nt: TGTGCCAGCAGCTCTCAGGGTTATGGACAGCCCCAGCATTTT; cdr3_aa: CASSSQGYGQPQHF